Listed here are 13 T cell receptor beta chains from one sample, sequenced in a study of OX40 agonist ivuxolimab in advanced cancers. Library method: the immunoSEQ multiplex PCR assay. Sourced from immuneACCESS, this table was stored by TCRdb with only in-frame sequences that have V and J called. A share of the clones is absent; for the studies checked, an unresolved V gene accounts for under half, and the remainder has no known explanation. This sample holds tens of thousands of clones; approximately 90% were observed only once. The ten largest clones represent roughly 12% of the sample. The input for sequencing was CD4+ or CD8+ T cells sorted from blood, taken in a trial of the OX40 agonist ivuxolimab. These receptors were obtained from an adult with an advanced solid tumor such as melanoma, head and neck, liver or kidney cancer.

Here the CDR3 DNA reads TGTGCCAGCAGTTATACACAGGGATCAGCTTTCTTT. Translation gives CASSYTQGSAFF. J is TRBJ1-1 and V is TRBV6-5; possible D gene TRBD1, 6 bases. CDR3 length: 12 amino acids. V lost 3 bases to trimming and J lost 10 bases, with 12 bases between them. Germline-derived CDR1 and CDR2 are MNHEY and SVGAGI.

The rearrangement uses TRBV28 and TRBJ2-1, with 10 bases fitting TRBD2. This CDR3 region has 18 residues. Germline assignment: CDR1 MDHEN and CDR2 SYDVKM. J lost 4 bases, V lost 6 bases, and 15 bases had no gene match. CDR3 amino acids: CASSLRDFSGRLYNEQFF. In nucleotides, the CDR3 is TGTGCCAGCAGCCTACGGGACTTTAGCGGGAGGCTTTACAATGAGCAGTTCTTC. Filled out from reference TRBV28 and TRBJ2-1, the complete variable domain reads DVKVTQSSRYLVKRTGEKVFLECVQDMDHENMFWYRQDPGLGLRLIYFSYDVKMKEKGDIPEGYSVSREKKERFSLILESASTNQTSMYLCASSLRDFSGRLYNEQFFGPGTRLTVL.

This clone appeared a few times. This chain joins TRBV2 and TRBJ1-1; D is unresolved. The V and J ends lost 6 bases and 7 bases respectively, with 15 bases between them. Germline CDR1 SNHLY, CDR2 FYNNEI. This CDR3 spans 13 amino acids. The DNA of the CDR3 is TGTGCCAGCAGCCTCCAGATAGAGGATGAAGCTTTCTTT. The encoded protein is CASSLQIEDEAFF.

The chain is built from TRBV5-1 and TRBJ2-1; 9 positions match TRBD2. The CDR3 runs to 15 residues. CDR1 and CDR2 (germline): SGHRS, YFSETQ. Trimming cost V 1 base and J 9 bases; bases outside gene matches: 8. The DNA for the CDR3 is TGCGCCAGCAGCTTGAGGGTAGCGGGAGAGAGTGAGCAGTTCTTC. Amino acids: CASSLRVAGESEQFF.

The chain carries TRBV7-6 and TRBJ1-1; D call uncertain. Germline V gene sequence: CDR1 SGHVS, CDR2 FNYEAQ. There are 16 residues in the CDR3. The germline V and J ends were trimmed by 3 bases and 2 bases, with 16 bases remaining between them. Written as DNA, the CDR3 is TGTGCCAGCAGCTTGAAAGAGTTGCCGACTAACACTGAAGCTTTCTTT. Translated: CASSLKELPTNTEAFF.

The V gene is TRBV6-1, the J gene TRBJ2-1; 8 bases align to TRBD2. The CDR3 sequence is 19 residues long. J was trimmed by 1 base and V by 1 base; bases with no gene match: 12. Germline V gene lookup returns CDR1 MNHNS and CDR2 SASEGT. Written as DNA, the CDR3 is TGTGCCAGCAGTGAAGAGGGTACTAGCGGTATATTATCCTACAATGAGCAGTTCTTC. It yields the protein CASSEEGTSGILSYNEQFF.

The chain recombines TRBV27 with TRBJ2-7; D unresolved. Germline assignment: CDR1 MNHEY and CDR2 SMNVEV (reference sequence). The CDR3 is 13 residues long. The V gene lost 5 bases and the J gene lost 0 bases, with 8 bases spanning the gap. The CDR3 nucleotides read TGTGCCAGCAGTCTTAAATACTCCTACGAGCAGTACTTC. Translating gives CASSLKYSYEQYF.

The chain recombines TRBV4-2 with TRBJ2-7, with D possibly being TRBD1 (5 bases). The V gene lost 3 bases and the J gene lost 3 bases, with 12 bases spanning the gap. CDR3 length: 14 residues. Germline V CDR1 and CDR2: LGHNA, YNFKEQ. In DNA, the CDR3 is TGTGCCAGCAGCCAGGCAGACAGCAACTACGAGCAGTACTTC. Protein product: CASSQADSNYEQYF.

The V gene is TRBV6-6, the J gene TRBJ2-5; D is unclear. CDR3 size: 9 residues. Germline lookup yields CDR1 MNHNY and CDR2 SVGAGI (reference sequence). V was pared by 10 bases and J by 4 bases, with 4 bases between. The CDR3 bases are TGTGCCACCGGAGAGACCCAGTACTTC. Translating gives CATGETQYF.

The chain links TRBV9 to TRBJ2-1; D is unresolved. Germline lookup yields CDR1 SGDLS and CDR2 YYNGEE. This CDR3 is built from 17 residues. The V end lost 0 bases, the J end lost 4 bases, and 17 bases lay between the germline ends. Written as DNA, the CDR3 is TGTGCCAGCAGCGTAGCTCTTCCGTCTCGGGTATACAATGAGCAGTTCTTC. As protein: CASSVALPSRVYNEQFF.

The rearrangement joins TRBV28 to TRBJ2-7, with 8 positions matching TRBD1. Looked up from germline, CDR1 is MDHEN and CDR2 is SYDVKM. The CDR3 spans 14 residues. J lost 2 bases, V lost 7 bases, and 7 bases had no gene match. This CDR3 is CASKETGDTYEQYF. Here the CDR3 DNA reads TGTGCCAGCAAAGAGACAGGGGATACCTACGAGCAGTACTTC.

The J gene is TRBJ2-7, the V gene TRBV19; D not certain. The CDR3 covers 13 residues. Between the trimmed V and J ends, which lost 4 bases and 4 bases, there was a span of 11 bases. Germline values: CDR1 LNHDA, CDR2 SQIVND (reference sequence). CDR3 sequence reads: CASSKGGSYEQYF. The CDR3, as DNA: TGTGCCAGTAGTAAAGGCGGCAGTTACGAGCAGTACTTC.

The chain employs TRBV6-1 and TRBJ2-7; no definite D call. Germline assignment: CDR1 MNHNS and CDR2 SASEGT. There are 17 residues in the CDR3. Trimming left V 0 bases short and J 0 bases short, with 15 bases between. CDR3 loop: CASSEAFVNRYSYEQYF. The CDR3 DNA sequence: TGTGCCAGCAGTGAAGCATTCGTCAACAGATACTCCTACGAGCAGTACTTC.